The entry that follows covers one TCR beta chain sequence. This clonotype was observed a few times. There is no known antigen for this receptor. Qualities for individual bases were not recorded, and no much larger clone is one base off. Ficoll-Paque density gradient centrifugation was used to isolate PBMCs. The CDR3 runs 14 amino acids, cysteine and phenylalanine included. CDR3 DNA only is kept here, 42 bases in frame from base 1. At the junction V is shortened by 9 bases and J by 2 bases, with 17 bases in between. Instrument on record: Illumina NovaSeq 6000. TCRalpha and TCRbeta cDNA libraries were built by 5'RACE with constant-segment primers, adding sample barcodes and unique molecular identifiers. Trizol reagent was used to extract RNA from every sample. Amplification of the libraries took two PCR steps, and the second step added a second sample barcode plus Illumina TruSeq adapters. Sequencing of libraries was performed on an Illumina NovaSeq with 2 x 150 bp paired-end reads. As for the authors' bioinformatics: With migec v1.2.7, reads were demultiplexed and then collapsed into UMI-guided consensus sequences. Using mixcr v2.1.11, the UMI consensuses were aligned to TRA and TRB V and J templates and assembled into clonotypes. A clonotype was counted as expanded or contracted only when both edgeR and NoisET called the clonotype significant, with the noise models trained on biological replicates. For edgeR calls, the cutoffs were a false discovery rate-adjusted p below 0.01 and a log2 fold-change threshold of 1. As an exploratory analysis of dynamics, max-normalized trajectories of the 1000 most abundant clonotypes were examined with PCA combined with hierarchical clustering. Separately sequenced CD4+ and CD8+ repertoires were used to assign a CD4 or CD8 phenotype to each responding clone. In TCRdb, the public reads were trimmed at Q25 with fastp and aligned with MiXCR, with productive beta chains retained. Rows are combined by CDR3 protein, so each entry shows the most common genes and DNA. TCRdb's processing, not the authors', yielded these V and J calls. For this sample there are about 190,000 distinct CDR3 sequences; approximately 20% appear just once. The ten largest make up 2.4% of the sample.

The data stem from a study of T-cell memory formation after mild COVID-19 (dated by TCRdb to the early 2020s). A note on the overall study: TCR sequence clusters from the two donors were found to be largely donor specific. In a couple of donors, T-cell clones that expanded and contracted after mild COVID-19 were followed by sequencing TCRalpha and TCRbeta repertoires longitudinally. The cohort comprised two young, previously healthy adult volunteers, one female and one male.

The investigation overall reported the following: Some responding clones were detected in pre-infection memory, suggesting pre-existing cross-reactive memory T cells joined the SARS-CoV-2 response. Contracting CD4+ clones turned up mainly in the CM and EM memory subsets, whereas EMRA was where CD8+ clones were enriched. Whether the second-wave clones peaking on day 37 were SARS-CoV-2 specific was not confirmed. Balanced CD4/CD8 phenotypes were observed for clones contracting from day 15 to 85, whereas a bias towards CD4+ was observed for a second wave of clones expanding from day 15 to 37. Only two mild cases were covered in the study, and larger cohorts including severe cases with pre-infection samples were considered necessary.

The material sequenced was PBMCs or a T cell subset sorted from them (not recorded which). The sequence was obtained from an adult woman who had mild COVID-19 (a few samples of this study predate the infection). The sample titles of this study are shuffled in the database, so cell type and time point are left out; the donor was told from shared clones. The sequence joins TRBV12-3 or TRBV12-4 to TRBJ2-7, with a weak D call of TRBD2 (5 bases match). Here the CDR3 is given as CARPGLMLTYEQYF. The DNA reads TGTGCCAGACCAGGACTGATGTTGACCTACGAGCAGTACTTC.